The source of this TCR beta chain is a study of blood T cell repertoires in COVID-19. The wider study: Samples came from the United States, Italy and Spain, spanning acute and convalescent COVID-19. T cells, B-cell-depleted T cells, or PBMCs supplied cDNA or gDNA.

Patients in Seattle were enrolled during active infection, then followed longitudinally. Method: immunoSEQ multiplex PCR; TCRdb's copy keeps in-frame clones and lacks some. Of roughly 570,000 clones listed, roughly 91% are singletons. The CDR3 length is 13 residues. Between the trimmed V and J ends, which lost 6 bases and 5 bases, there was a span of 11 bases. Sequenced: peripheral blood. This chain connects TRBV12-3 or TRBV12-4 to TRBJ1-3; no definite D call. The clonotype was recovered from a woman in her 50s with COVID-19, enrolled during active disease. For the CDR3, the DNA is TGTGCCAGCAGCCTCGGACTGAGAAACACCATATATTTT. It codes for CASSLGLRNTIYF.